Included here is one T cell receptor (beta chain) sequence, with context. The CDR3 runs to 13 residues. The V and J ends lost 0 bases and 5 bases respectively, with 7 bases between them. CDR1 and CDR2 (germline): MNHEY, SVGAGI. Per the original data handling: Counts of nucleated cells, estimated from reference gene primer amplification, were obtained. Profiled with immunoSEQ multiplex PCR; TCRdb holds only in-frame clones, not every one. V, J and clone size were drawn from that table, and D and trimming were deduced from the DNA. There are about 120,000 clones in the sample; 70% to 85% occur only once, and around 0.9% lies in the top ten. This sample is drawn from a study of blood T cell repertoires in COVID-19. Study background: From the United States, Italy and Spain came samples of acute and convalescent COVID-19. In each case, the material was cDNA or gDNA derived from T cells, B-cell-depleted T cells, or PBMCs.

This clonotype originated in a human donor with acute or convalescent COVID-19. The donor label of this sample is uncertain. The chain has TRBV6-5 and TRBJ1-2; D uncertain. Sequenced: peripheral blood. Written as DNA, the CDR3 is TGTGCCAGCAGTTACTCGAGAGGGTATGGCTACACCTTC. Amino acid sequence: CASSYSRGYGYTF.